This entry lists 10 T cell receptor beta chains sequenced from one sample in a study of blood T cells in healthy people across ages. Alongside a J-beta primer mix, a sample-barcoded 5' primer served in a second PCR lasting about 7 to 12 cycles. Using its own MiXCR run on the 5' RACE reads, TCRdb lists one record per CDR3 protein. The table has about 970,000 distinct CDR3 sequences, roughly 47% seen once. The sequencing sample was made of blood. These receptors all come from a woman aged 55-69 years in good health.

This clonotype was seen more than once but under ten times. This rearrangement joins TRBV28 to TRBJ1-1; D might be TRBD1 (6 bases). V was cut by 4 bases and J by 5 bases, with 17 bases left in between. CDR1 is MDHEN, CDR2 SYDVKM, per germline. The CDR3 is made up of 15 amino acids. This CDR3 reads CASSWTEGGGTEAFF. CDR3 nucleotides: TGTGCCAGCAGTTGGACAGAGGGTGGAGGAACTGAAGCTTTCTTT.

As concerns this clonotype: A read error may produce the germline difference seen at one junction end. The chain combines TRBV20-1 with TRBJ2-1; D perhaps matches TRBD2 (5 bases). This CDR3 has 16 residues. The germline gives CDR1 DFQATT, CDR2 SNEGSKA (reference sequence). Here the CDR3 DNA reads TGCAGTGCTAGTGGAAGGGTAGCAGGACTCTACAATGGGCAGTTCTTC. Protein product: CSASGRVAGLYNGQFF.

The chain employs TRBV12-3 or TRBV12-4 and TRBJ1-5, with a weak D call TRBD1 (6 bases). Trimming removed 6 bases at V and 6 bases at J, with 9 bases between. This CDR3 is 12 amino acids long. CDR3 region: CASRPRGQPQHF. In DNA form, the CDR3 reads TGTGCCAGCAGGCCCAGGGGTCAGCCCCAGCATTTT.

This clonotype appeared a few times. The chain couples TRBV28 to TRBJ2-5, with 11 positions matching TRBD1. Trimming took 5 bases from V and 5 from J; bases not matched to a gene: 10. This CDR3 is built from 16 residues. Looked up from germline, CDR1 is MDHEN and CDR2 is SYDVKM. The CDR3 loop reads CASSTPGQGARETQYF. The CDR3 nucleotides read TGTGCCAGCAGTACCCCCGGACAGGGGGCAAGGGAGACCCAGTACTTC.

The rearrangement joins TRBV18 to TRBJ2-5; 8 positions agree with TRBD1. Germline trimming cut 5 bases from V and 4 bases from J; bases unmatched to any gene: 3. This CDR3 region has 13 residues. Germline loops: CDR1 KGHSH, CDR2 LQKENI. CDR3: CASSAGTGETQYF. Written as DNA, the CDR3 is TGTGCCAGCTCAGCCGGGACAGGAGAGACCCAGTACTTC.

V gene TRBV2 combines with J gene TRBJ1-4, with D uncertain. Deletions cut 0 bases from V and 5 bases from J, with 13 bases between. This CDR3 is 16 amino acids long. Germline V gene data show CDR1 as SNHLY and CDR2 as FYNNEI. The CDR3 DNA reads as TGTGCCAGCAGTGAAGCGCTTCTACTCCCAAATGAAAAACTGTTTTTT. The encoded protein is CASSEALLLPNEKLFF.

This chain joins TRBV5-1 and TRBJ2-7; D perhaps matches TRBD2 (5 bases). The V gene lost 2 bases and the J gene lost 7 bases, with 10 bases spanning the gap. From germline, CDR1 is SGHRS and CDR2 YFSETQ. The CDR3 covers 12 residues. Here the CDR3 reads CASSFPSGEQYF. In DNA form, the CDR3 reads TGCGCCAGCAGCTTTCCTTCGGGGGAGCAGTACTTC.

This chain joins TRBV6-1 and TRBJ2-1; 13 nucleotides line up with TRBD2. The CDR3 has 15 residues. Germline lookup yields CDR1 MNHNS and CDR2 SASEGT. Trimming cost V 6 bases and J 6 bases; bases outside gene matches: 5. The CDR3 bases are TGTGCCAGCAGGGAGACTAGCGGGAGGTTCAATGAGCAGTTCTTC. It translates to CASRETSGRFNEQFF.

This chain joins TRBV4-3 and TRBJ1-2; no clear D gene. The germline V gene has CDR1 LGHNA and CDR2 YSLEER. The CDR3 runs 15 residues. Trimming removed 11 bases at V and 4 bases at J, with 23 bases between. The CDR3 reads CAGTHSGRGGYGYTF. In nucleotides, the CDR3 is TGCGCCGGCACCCACTCAGGCCGCGGTGGCTATGGCTACACCTTC.

This clonotype was observed a handful of times. The rearrangement joins TRBV29-1 to TRBJ1-1; 7 nucleotides line up with TRBD1. There are 14 residues in the CDR3. Germline V gene lookup returns CDR1 SQVTM and CDR2 ANQGSEA. J lost 0 bases, V lost 6 bases, and 7 bases had no gene match. CDR3 region: CSVGTGTVNTEAFF. The CDR3 DNA reads TGCAGCGTGGGGACCGGGACAGTGAACACTGAAGCTTTCTTT.